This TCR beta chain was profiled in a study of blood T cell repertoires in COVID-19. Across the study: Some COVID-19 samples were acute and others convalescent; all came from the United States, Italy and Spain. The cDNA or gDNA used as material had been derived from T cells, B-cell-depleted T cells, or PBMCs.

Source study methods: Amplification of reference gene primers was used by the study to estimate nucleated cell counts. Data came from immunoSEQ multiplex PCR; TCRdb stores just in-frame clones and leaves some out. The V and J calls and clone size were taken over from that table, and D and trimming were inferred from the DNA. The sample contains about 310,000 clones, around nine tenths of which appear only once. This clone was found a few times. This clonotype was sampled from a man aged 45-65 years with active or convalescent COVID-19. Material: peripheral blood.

CDR3 amino acids: CASSPYGGPYNSPLHF. CDR3 bases: TGTGCCAGCAGTCCTTACGGGGGACCCTATAATTCACCCCTCCACTTT. The genes are TRBV28 and TRBJ1-6; D might be TRBD1 (5 bases). Germline CDR1 MDHEN, CDR2 SYDVKM. The CDR3 is made up of 16 amino acids. V was cut by 5 bases and J by 2 bases, with 13 bases left in between.